A single sample gave rise to the 24 T cell receptor beta chains below, sequenced in a study of CD8 T cells in ankylosing spondylitis. Study results and caveats: One TCR beta motif, made up of roughly eight highly homologous variants, appeared characteristic of ankylosing spondylitis blood.

Their specific antigens are unknown. Each CDR3 protein gets one entry after TCRdb re-called the 5' RACE reads with MiXCR. The sample records some 700,000 distinct CDR3 sequences, around 17% being singletons. The source material was blood, either unsorted or a sorted T cell fraction (not recorded which). These receptors were taken from a male donor with ankylosing spondylitis.

This clonotype was observed at least ten times. The chain couples TRBV29-1 to TRBJ2-1, with D tentatively TRBD2 (5 bases). CDR1 and CDR2 from the germline V gene are SQVTM and ANQGSEA. Trimming took 1 base from V and 1 from J, leaving 11 bases between them. The CDR3 loop spans 15 amino acids. The CDR3 here is CSVEGVQRSYNEQFF. The CDR3 DNA reads as TGCAGCGTTGAAGGGGTTCAGCGGTCCTACAATGAGCAGTTCTTC.

The chain joins TRBV5-1 to TRBJ2-2; 11 positions agree with TRBD2. V was pared by 4 bases and J by 3 bases, with 11 bases of the junction left unmatched. Germline V gives CDR1 SGHRS, CDR2 YFSETQ. The CDR3 is 18 amino acids. DNA for the CDR3: TGCGCCAGCAGCCTCGCTCTAACTAGCGGGGGTTACACCGGGGAGCTGTTTTTT. Translating gives CASSLALTSGGYTGELFF.

This clonotype was detected only a few times. The chain has TRBV9 and TRBJ2-1, with 8 nucleotides matching TRBD2. The CDR3 extends over 18 amino acids. Trimming at V came to 0 bases and at J to 0 bases, leaving 8 bases not matched to a gene. Germline CDR1 is SGDLS and CDR2 is YYNGEE. The DNA of the CDR3 is TGTGCCAGCAGCGTAGTCCGGGGGGGGCCGAGCTCCTACAATGAGCAGTTCTTC. It translates to CASSVVRGGPSSYNEQFF.

This clonotype was seen a handful of times. The genes are TRBV4-3 and TRBJ1-2; 7 bases line up with TRBD1. The junction had 7 bases not matched to a gene; V was cut back by 6 bases and J by 0 bases. The CDR3 contains 15 residues. Germline V gene lookup returns CDR1 LGHNA and CDR2 YSLEER. CDR3: CASSRGQASNYGYTF. For the CDR3, the DNA is TGCGCCAGCAGTCGCGGACAGGCTTCTAACTATGGCTACACCTTC.

The rearrangement links TRBV6-1 to TRBJ1-5; 8 bases match TRBD1. Germline CDR1 MNHNS, CDR2 SASEGT. Trimming removed 6 bases from V and 4 bases from J; junction bases left unmatched: 8. The CDR3 length is 15 residues. CDR3 nucleotide sequence: TGTGCCAGCAGCATAGACAGGGACAGGAATCAGCCCCAGCATTTT. Protein: CASSIDRDRNQPQHF.

The chain recombines TRBV9 with TRBJ2-2; maybe TRBD2 (5 bases). CDR1 and CDR2 (germline): SGDLS, YYNGEE. This CDR3 is 16 amino acids long. The V and J ends lost 4 bases and 3 bases respectively, with 16 bases between them. The CDR3 here is CASSPATRRYTGELFF. CDR3 sequence (DNA): TGTGCCAGCAGCCCTGCCACTAGGAGGTACACCGGGGAGCTGTTTTTT.

The table lists this clonotype with many counts. The CDR3 DNA reads as TGTGCCAGCACCCCAGGCCCTGATGAGCAGTTCTTC. Its translation is CASTPGPDEQFF. The V gene is TRBV12-3 or TRBV12-4, the J gene TRBJ2-1; D uncertain. There are 12 residues in the CDR3. Between the trimmed V and J ends, which lost 7 bases and 8 bases, there was a span of 12 bases.

This clonotype was observed at least ten times. The chain is built from TRBV12-3 or TRBV12-4 and TRBJ2-1; D might be TRBD1 (5 bases). The CDR3 runs to 14 residues. V was pared by 7 bases and J by 3 bases, with 13 bases between. CDR3 nucleotides: TGTGCCAGCAAGCCGACAGTTCTCTACAATGAGCAGTTCTTC. Protein: CASKPTVLYNEQFF.

In this sample, this clonotype turned up many times. V gene TRBV29-1 combines with J gene TRBJ1-2; possible D gene TRBD1, 5 bases. The germline CDR1 and CDR2 sequences are SQVTM and ANQGSEA. The CDR3 sequence is 13 residues long. Trimming removed 0 bases from V and 5 bases from J, with 10 bases in between. This CDR3 reads CSVEDQKGYGYTF. The DNA for the CDR3 is TGCAGCGTTGAAGATCAAAAGGGGTATGGCTACACCTTC.

The chain combines TRBV18 with TRBJ1-1; D is possibly TRBD1 (5 bases). Germline V CDR1 and CDR2: KGHSH, LQKENI. The CDR3 loop spans 14 amino acids. V gave up 3 bases and J gave up 5 bases, with 13 bases separating them. CDR3 amino acids: CASSPQRGRTEAFF. The CDR3 DNA reads TGTGCCAGCTCACCCCAGCGGGGCCGGACTGAAGCTTTCTTT. Using reference TRBV18 and TRBJ1-1 for the parts outside the CDR3, the full variable domain is NAGVMQNPRHLVRRRGQEARLRCSPMKGHSHVYWYRQLPEEGLKFMVYLQKENIIDESGMPKERFSAEFPKEGPSILRIQQVVRGDSAAYFCASSPQRGRTEAFFGQGTRLTVV.

This clonotype was seen more than once but under ten times. V is TRBV12-3 or TRBV12-4 and J is TRBJ1-2, with TRBD1 identical over 9 bases. After removal of 5 bases from V and 0 bases from J, the junction contained 7 bases not matched to a gene. The CDR3 extends over 16 amino acids. The CDR3 sequence is CASSPDRQGANYGYTF. The CDR3 coding sequence is TGTGCCAGCAGTCCAGACAGACAGGGGGCTAACTATGGCTACACCTTC.

V usage is TRBV7-2 and J usage is TRBJ2-1; D is possibly TRBD2 (5 bases). The CDR3 has 16 amino acids. Germline loops: CDR1 SGHTA, CDR2 FQGNSA. The ends were cut back, 4 bases at V and 4 bases at J, with 17 bases in the middle. In DNA, the CDR3 is TGTGCCAGCAGCTCCCGTTGGAGCGGCATTTACAATGAGCAGTTCTTC. This translates into CASSSRWSGIYNEQFF. The full variable domain, completed using reference TRBV7-2 and TRBJ2-1, is GAGVSQSPSNKVTEKGKDVELRCDPISGHTALYWYRQSLGQGLEFLIYFQGNSAPDKSGLPSDRFSAERTGGSVSTLTIQRTQQEDSAVYLCASSSRWSGIYNEQFFGPGTRLTVL.

This clonotype was observed a few times. This sequence joins TRBV2 and TRBJ1-1; possible D gene TRBD1, 6 bases. This CDR3 has 12 residues. Per the germline V gene, CDR1 is SNHLY and CDR2 is FYNNEI. V lost 4 bases and J 6 bases, leaving 9 bases between the germline ends. The DNA for the CDR3 is TGTGCCAGCAGTGTAGGGGGGGCTGAAGCTTTCTTT. Amino acids: CASSVGGAEAFF.

DNA of the CDR3: TGTGCCAGCAGCTTAGTATCGGGATACACTGAAGCTTTCTTT. The encoded protein is CASSLVSGYTEAFF. The rearrangement joins TRBV7-9 to TRBJ1-1; D unresolved. Germline V gene data show CDR1 as SEHNR and CDR2 as FQNEAQ (reference sequence). This CDR3 region has 14 residues. V was clipped by 1 base and J by 3 bases, with 9 bases between them.

This chain connects TRBV5-1 to TRBJ2-3; tentatively, D is TRBD1 (6 bases). The CDR3 is 14 amino acids. Germline-derived CDR1 and CDR2 are SGHRS and YFSETQ. V was shortened by 7 bases and J by 4 bases, with 16 bases between the two germline ends. The CDR3 spells CASRWGPGADTQYF. The CDR3 DNA follows: TGCGCCAGCCGGTGGGGGCCCGGGGCAGATACGCAGTATTTT. The full variable domain, its missing parts supplied by reference TRBV5-1 and TRBJ2-3, is KAGVTQTPRYLIKTRGQQVTLSCSPISGHRSVSWYQQTPGQGLQFLFEYFSETQRNKGNFPGRFSGRQFSNSRSEMNVSTLELGDSALYLCASRWGPGADTQYFGPGTRLTVL.

There are a few counts of this clonotype. The V call is TRBV5-1, the J call TRBJ1-6; D gene ambiguous. The CDR3 runs to 16 residues. Germline CDR1 SGHRS, CDR2 YFSETQ. The ends were cut back, 0 bases at V and 4 bases at J, with 11 bases in the middle. The CDR3 protein is CASSLAGERYNSPLHF. CDR3 coding DNA: TGCGCCAGCAGCTTGGCCGGGGAGCGATATAATTCACCCCTCCACTTT.

The V and J genes are TRBV5-1 and TRBJ1-1; D gene ambiguous. Germline-derived CDR1 and CDR2 are SGHRS and YFSETQ. The length of the CDR3 is 13 residues. The V and J ends lost 3 bases and 3 bases respectively, with 9 bases between them. Here the CDR3 reads CASSSDSYTEAFF. CDR3 coding DNA: TGCGCCAGCAGCTCGGACTCCTACACTGAAGCTTTCTTT.

This clonotype has a count of ten or more. The rearrangement links TRBV12-3 or TRBV12-4 to TRBJ2-7; 7 bases line up with TRBD2. The CDR3 extends over 14 amino acids. The ends lost 5 bases at V and 2 bases at J; junction bases unmatched: 6. DNA of the CDR3: TGTGCCAGCAGTAGCGGGGCTTTTCCCTACGAGCAGTACTTC. Translated, it gives CASSSGAFPYEQYF.

J is TRBJ1-4 and V is TRBV7-9; D might be TRBD1 (5 bases). The V end was cut by 5 bases, the J end by 4 bases, with 11 bases between. This CDR3 comprises 14 residues. Germline lookup yields CDR1 SEHNR and CDR2 FQNEAQ (reference sequence). Here the CDR3 reads CASSTGRDNEKLFF. The CDR3 DNA reads as TGTGCCAGCAGCACGGGACGGGATAATGAAAAACTGTTTTTT.

The genes are TRBV20-1 and TRBJ1-5; D is ambiguous. The CDR3 is made up of 14 amino acids. The germline V gene has CDR1 DFQATT and CDR2 SNEGSKA (reference sequence). Trimming stripped 1 base from V and 0 bases from J, with 7 bases between. The DNA for the CDR3 is TGCAGTGCTAGAGGGAAGCTTAGCAATCAGCCCCAGCATTTT. Protein sequence: CSARGKLSNQPQHF.

J is TRBJ2-3 and V is TRBV24-1, with D hard to call. This CDR3 is built from 13 residues. V was trimmed by 1 base and J by 4 bases, leaving 5 bases between them. CDR1 is KGHDR and CDR2 is SFDVKD in the germline V gene. The CDR3 nucleotides are TGTGCCACCAGTGATTTAGGCTCAGATACGCAGTATTTT. Translated, it gives CATSDLGSDTQYF.

J is TRBJ2-2 and V is TRBV6-1; possible D gene TRBD2, 5 bases. CDR1 is MNHNS and CDR2 is SASEGT in the germline V gene. CDR3 length equals 15 residues. The V and J ends lost 5 bases and 3 bases respectively, with 13 bases between them. CDR3 bases: TGTGCCAGCAGTCGAGGGTGGGGTGACACCGGGGAGCTGTTTTTT. Encoded protein: CASSRGWGDTGELFF.

The rearrangement uses TRBV9 and TRBJ2-7; D could derive from TRBD1 or TRBD2 (5 bases each). The CDR3 covers 14 residues. CDR1 SGDLS and CDR2 YYNGEE come from the germline V gene. With 0 bases removed from V and 6 bases from J, the gap between germline ends came to 13 bases. The CDR3 protein is CASSVGGTRSEQYF. In nucleotides, the CDR3 is TGTGCCAGCAGCGTAGGGGGCACTAGATCCGAGCAGTACTTC.

The chain carries TRBV27 and TRBJ2-1, with D perhaps matching TRBD2 (7 bases). The CDR3 totals 13 residues. Trimming pared 7 bases from V and 8 bases from J, leaving 15 bases between. From germline, CDR1 is MNHEY and CDR2 SMNVEV (reference sequence). The CDR3 loop is CASTMGGGDEQFF. The DNA for the CDR3 is TGTGCCAGCACTATGGGAGGGGGGGATGAGCAGTTCTTC.